Sequencing of this T cell receptor (beta chain) was carried out in a study of metastatic and nonmetastatic thyroid tumors. This clone was picked up many times. TCRdb re-clonotyped the PCR reads through MiXCR. The sample records about 45,000 clones, about 4.3% being singletons. The CDR3 loop spans 17 amino acids. The V gene end was trimmed by 0 bases and the J gene end by 2 bases; junction bases not matched to a gene: 8. CDR1 and CDR2 (germline): SEHNR, FQNEAQ (reference sequence). Among the patients, none had received any treatment before thyroid surgery. The sequence came from a female donor with papillary thyroid cancer or a benign thyroid nodule (not recorded which). Some clones in this sample may be carry-over from other donors' samples. The chain combines TRBV7-9 with TRBJ2-3; 7 bases line up with TRBD2. Input material: blood. CDR3 DNA sequence: TGTGCCAGCAGCTTAGCGGGGCGGCGGGGGTACACAGATACGCAGTATTTT. This sequence encodes CASSLAGRRGYTDTQYF.